This passage covers 2 T cell receptor beta chains from one sample sequenced in a study of response to subunit inactivated influenza vaccine. TCRdb re-analysed the RT-PCR reads in MiXCR, keeping a single row per CDR3 protein. The sample has 650,000 to 800,000 distinct CDR3 sequences, about 15% seen once. Sequencing was performed on PBMCs from blood, taken 14 days before vaccination. These receptors were obtained from a man aged 45-65 years who received an inactivated influenza vaccine.

This chain uses TRBV29-1 with TRBJ2-3; D remains ambiguous. The germline gives CDR1 SQVTM, CDR2 ANQGSEA. CDR3 length: 11 residues. Trimming left V 4 bases short and J 5 bases short, with 7 bases between. Here the CDR3 reads CSVGFIDTQYF. CDR3 coding DNA: TGCAGCGTTGGATTCATAGATACGCAGTATTTT.

This clonotype was seen many times. V usage is TRBV5-6 and J usage is TRBJ2-1; no reliable D call. There are 16 residues in the CDR3. Trimming pared 2 bases from V and 5 bases from J, leaving 17 bases between. Germline V gene data show CDR1 as SGHDT and CDR2 as YYEEEE. The CDR3 DNA sequence: TGTGCCAGCAGCTTATTGGGTGTATCCGTCGACAATGAGCAGTTCTTC. Amino acid sequence: CASSLLGVSVDNEQFF.